Listed below are T cell receptor beta chains from one sample, sequenced in a study of T-cell memory formation after mild COVID-19. MiXCR was run by TCRdb on the 5' RACE reads, yielding one entry per CDR3 protein. Of about 180,000 distinct CDR3 sequences listed, around a sixth are singletons. The source material was PBMCs or a T cell subset sorted from them (not recorded which). These receptors originate from a man in his late teens or twenties who had mild COVID-19 (a few samples of this study predate the infection). Cell type and time point are not known. The CDR3 runs from the conserved cysteine through the conserved F or W. Clone size is given for some rows only: seen once, a few or many times, or a class if the clone is expanded.

cdr3_aa j_call v_call clone_size
CASSYRVQGTDTQYF TRBJ2-3 TRBV12-3/TRBV12-4 few
CSARTANLQETQYF TRBJ2-5 TRBV20-1 many
CASSLVGGSSSYNSPLHF TRBJ1-6 TRBV7-2 few
CASSEDRGLETQYF TRBJ2-5 TRBV11-2 few
CASSPWGSTDTQYF TRBJ2-3 TRBV7-2 few
CASSPGVAVETQYF TRBJ2-5 TRBV9 .
CSARDTSGGASDTQYF TRBJ2-3 TRBV20-1 few
CATGTQGSRMNTEAFF TRBJ1-1 TRBV21-1 few
CASRRTGASYGYTF TRBJ1-2 TRBV6-4 .
CATSDLHPGGCGYTF TRBJ1-2 TRBV24-1 .
CSANPGTGVYEQYF TRBJ2-7 TRBV20-1 .
CASNGGGYNEQFF TRBJ2-1 TRBV6-2/TRBV6-3 few
CASSQGVTVGPQHF TRBJ1-5 TRBV4-2 many
CASSLTYGGPDTQYF TRBJ2-3 TRBV7-2 .
CASSVTGDRETQYF TRBJ2-5 TRBV5-1 .
CASSPQLGVGYTF TRBJ1-2 TRBV7-2 few
CSASPGSAKNIQYF TRBJ2-4 TRBV20-1 .
CASSFGPPGPLHF TRBJ1-6 TRBV7-9 .
CASSIAGAGDTQYF TRBJ2-3 TRBV2 few
CASSIYRGYYGYTF TRBJ1-2 TRBV27 .
CASSQEINRAKEQYF TRBJ2-7 TRBV4-1 .
CASSPGQGLSGNTIYF TRBJ1-3 TRBV7-2 .
CASSFKGQHTGELFF TRBJ2-2 TRBV7-2 few
CASTTGASPEAFF TRBJ1-1 TRBV6-5 .
CAISDISNQPQHF TRBJ1-5 TRBV10-3 .
CASSQAPALGEQYF TRBJ2-7 TRBV4-2 many